A selection of T cell receptor beta chains follows, all from one sample in a study of T cell responses to AZD1222 COVID-19 vaccine. TCRdb's copy holds only in-frame clones and misses some; the assay was immunoSEQ multiplex PCR. The sample holds 130,000 to 150,000 clones; roughly nine tenths are singletons and the top ten take around 1.5%. This material consisted of peripheral blood, taken 28 days after the second AZD1222 dose. These receptor sequences come from an adult who received the AZD1222 COVID-19 vaccine. CDR3s include the opening cysteine and the closing phenylalanine or tryptophan. A D gene is named only where the DNA matches it firmly.

D	V	J	length	DNA	CDR3
-	TRBV28	TRBJ2-3	11	TGTGCCAGCAGTTTATCGCATACGCAGTATTTT	CASSLSHTQYF
-	TRBV4-3	TRBJ2-3	15	TGCGCCAGCAGCCAAGAAAGGGTGGGCGCAGATACGCAGTATTTT	CASSQERVGADTQYF
TRBD1	TRBV2	TRBJ2-1	13	TGTGCCAGCATCGAGGGGGCTCTCAATGAGCAGTTCTTC	CASIEGALNEQFF
-	TRBV30	TRBJ1-2	13	TGTGCCTGGAGTGTTGCCCCCCACTATGGCTACACCTTC	CAWSVAPHYGYTF
-	TRBV9	TRBJ1-2	12	TGTGCCAGCTTCCGGGGAACTAATGGCTACACCTTC	CASFRGTNGYTF
-	TRBV6-2/TRBV6-3	TRBJ2-1	13	TGTGCCAGCAGCCCCCTGCCCGCGAATGAGCAGTTCTTC	CASSPLPANEQFF
-	TRBV3-1/TRBV3-2	TRBJ1-4	16	TGTGCCAGCAGCCAAAACAGGATGGCAACTAATGAAAAACTGTTTTTT	CASSQNRMATNEKLFF
-	TRBV6-4	TRBJ1-4	14	TGTGCCAGCAGTGCGGAAAGGGATGGCGAAAAACTGTTTTTT	CASSAERDGEKLFF
-	TRBV18	TRBJ2-3	14	TGTGCCAGCTCACTACAGGGTTTCCCAGATACGCAGTATTTT	CASSLQGFPDTQYF
TRBD1	TRBV4-3	TRBJ2-7	13	TGCGCCAGCAGCCCCAGGGGGTCCTACGAGCAGTACTTC	CASSPRGSYEQYF
TRBD2	TRBV2	TRBJ2-1	15	TGTGCCAGCAGGGCTAGCGGGAGGGGGGGCAATGAGCAGTTCTTC	CASRASGRGGNEQFF
-	TRBV2	TRBJ1-1	12	TGTGCCAGCAGCGAAAACCCGTGGGAAGCTTTCTTT	CASSENPWEAFF
TRBD2	TRBV6-2/TRBV6-3	TRBJ2-7	11	TGTGCCAGTAGCGGGGCCATCGGGCAGTACTTC	CASSGAIGQYF
-	TRBV5-1	TRBJ2-7	15	TGCGCCAGCAGCTTGACCCCGACAGAGAACTACGAGCAGTACTTC	CASSLTPTENYEQYF
TRBD2	TRBV4-1	TRBJ2-5	18	TGCGCCAGCAGCCAAGGAGGAGCGGGGCCACAAAGAAAAGAGACCCAGTACTTC	CASSQGGAGPQRKETQYF
TRBD1	TRBV28	TRBJ2-3	15	TGTGCCAGCAGTTTGGGCAGGGGGCGATCAGATACGCAGTATTTT	CASSLGRGRSDTQYF
TRBD2	TRBV19	TRBJ2-2	21	TGTGCCAGTAGTATAGATATCCTTGGGACTAGCGGGAGGGCGAACACCGGGGAGCTGTTTTTT	CASSIDILGTSGRANTGELFF
-	TRBV6-5	TRBJ1-6	13	TGTGCCAGCAGTTTTTCCCGACCTTCACCCCTCCACTTT	CASSFSRPSPLHF